Presented here are 5 T cell receptor beta chains from one specimen sequenced in a study of T cells in Graves' hyperthyroidism and ophthalmopathy. The TCR beta CDR3 regions underwent amplification using RNA transcripts as the source. TCR CDR3 underwent first-round RT-PCR with the HTBI primer set. TCRdb ran MiXCR on the multiplex PCR reads and lists one entry per CDR3 protein. The repertoire consists of some 270,000 distinct CDR3 sequences, with roughly 13% occurring once and the leading ten covering roughly 7.9%. The sample comprised blood. Receptors were obtained from a woman aged 35 to 49 with Graves' hyperthyroidism.

This clonotype has ten or more counts. The gene calls are TRBV12-3 or TRBV12-4 and TRBJ2-5; maybe TRBD2 (6 bases). The CDR3 contains 14 residues. Trimming shortened V by 5 bases and J by 4 bases, and 14 bases separated the two germline ends. DNA of the CDR3: TGTGCCAGCAGTCCCCCGCGGGGATTAGAGACCCAGTACTTC. Protein product: CASSPPRGLETQYF.

This clonotype was picked up many times. The chain combines TRBV19 with TRBJ1-5, with 7 bases lining up with TRBD1. The CDR3 totals 15 residues. In germline, CDR1 is LNHDA, CDR2 SQIVND (reference sequence). V trimming: 6 bases; J trimming: 4 bases; junction bases outside the gene matches: 9. CDR3 nucleotide sequence: TGTGCCAGTAGGACCATACAGGGGTTTAATCAGCCCCAGCATTTT. Translation: CASRTIQGFNQPQHF.

This clonotype was seen many times. The V call is TRBV7-2, the J call TRBJ1-5; D unresolved. Germline CDR1 and CDR2: SGHTA and FQGNSA. V lost 8 bases to trimming and J lost 0 bases, with 14 bases between them. The CDR3 contains 15 residues. This chain's CDR3 is CASSPGGPSNQPQHF. DNA for the CDR3: TGTGCCAGCTCCCCTGGCGGGCCTAGCAATCAGCCCCAGCATTTT.

In this sample, this clonotype turned up many times. This chain uses TRBV5-8 with TRBJ1-3; maybe TRBD1 (6 bases). The CDR3 is made up of 15 amino acids. V gave up 4 bases and J gave up 0 bases, with 11 bases separating them. Looked up from germline, CDR1 is SGHTS and CDR2 is YDEGEE. CDR3 in amino acids: CASSLTGSSGNTIYF. CDR3 coding DNA: TGTGCCAGCAGCCTGACAGGTAGCTCTGGAAACACCATATATTTT.

The chain employs TRBV10-3 and TRBJ2-5; D perhaps matches TRBD2 (5 bases). V lost 4 bases, J lost 5 bases, and 17 bases lay in between. CDR1 is ENHRY, CDR2 SYGVKD, per germline. This CDR3 comprises 15 residues. The CDR3 nucleotides are TGTGCCATCAGTGGGTCACTAGAGCCCCGGGAGACCCAGTACTTC. It encodes CAISGSLEPRETQYF.